Listed below are T cell receptor beta chains from one sample, sequenced in a study of TIL therapy for anti-PD-1-resistant metastatic lung cancer. Sequencing was performed with immunoSEQ multiplex PCR; in TCRdb, only in-frame clones are kept and a portion is missing. The table records tens of thousands of clones, approximately 69% of them present only once. Sequenced material: blood, taken at baseline. The receptor set was obtained from a person aged 25 to 80 with non-small cell lung cancer. CDR3s include the opening cysteine and the closing phenylalanine or tryptophan. Fields, in order: clone size, V gene, J gene, D gene, CDR3 DNA, CDR3 protein. D genes are given only for firm matches. Clone sizes are given selectively: once, few, many, or a class where the clone is expanded.

size: -; V: TRBV7-3; J: TRBJ2-1; D: TRBD2; DNA: TGTGCCAGCAGCTTGGGACTAGCGGGAGAACATGAGCAGTTCTTC; CDR3: CASSLGLAGEHEQFF
size: -; V: TRBV6-6; J: TRBJ1-2; D: -; DNA: TGTGCCAGCAGTTACCTGAGGCAGGGTGACTATGGCTACACCTTC; CDR3: CASSYLRQGDYGYTF
size: -; V: TRBV5-5; J: TRBJ1-5; D: -; DNA: TGTGCCAGCAGCCTGGACAGCTTTAGCAATCAGCCCCAGCATTTT; CDR3: CASSLDSFSNQPQHF
size: -; V: TRBV28; J: TRBJ1-2; D: TRBD1; DNA: TGTGCCAGCAGTTTCAAGGACAGGCCGCTTTATGGCTACACCTTC; CDR3: CASSFKDRPLYGYTF
size: -; V: TRBV6-6; J: TRBJ1-1; D: -; DNA: TGTGCCAGCAGTGCGAAGAGGAACACTGAAGCTTTCTTT; CDR3: CASSAKRNTEAFF
size: -; V: TRBV29-1; J: TRBJ2-5; D: -; DNA: TGCAGCGTCGACGGGGGGCGAGAGACCCAGTACTTC; CDR3: CSVDGGRETQYF
size: -; V: TRBV5-1; J: TRBJ2-3; D: TRBD2; DNA: TGCGCCAGCAGCTTTTCCCCCCCCGGACTAGCGGGTTTTAGCACAGATACGCAGTATTTT; CDR3: CASSFSPPGLAGFSTDTQYF
size: -; V: TRBV6-5; J: TRBJ1-1; D: TRBD1; DNA: TGTGCCAGCAGCTCTACAGGGGTGGGGACCGCTTTCTTT; CDR3: CASSSTGVGTAFF
size: -; V: TRBV5-6; J: TRBJ2-7; D: -; DNA: TGTGCCAGCAGCCGAAGGGGGACCTACGAGCAGTACTTC; CDR3: CASSRRGTYEQYF
size: few; V: TRBV2; J: TRBJ2-7; D: -; DNA: TGTGCCAGCAGCCCCCAGGCCTACGAGCAGTACTTC; CDR3: CASSPQAYEQYF
size: -; V: TRBV11-3; J: TRBJ2-2; D: -; DNA: TGTGCCAGCAGCCGAGGACAGAACACCGGGGAGCTGTTTTTT; CDR3: CASSRGQNTGELFF
size: -; V: TRBV19; J: TRBJ2-2; D: -; DNA: TGTGCCAGTAGTATTCAGGACTACACCGGGGAGCTGTTTTTT; CDR3: CASSIQDYTGELFF
size: -; V: TRBV4-1; J: TRBJ1-2; D: -; DNA: TGCGCCAGCAGCCAAGTTACTTCCAGGGGAAACTATGGCTACACCTTC; CDR3: CASSQVTSRGNYGYTF
size: few; V: TRBV6-1; J: TRBJ2-7; D: TRBD1; DNA: TGTGCCAGCCTGACAGGGGTGAACTACGAGCAGTACTTC; CDR3: CASLTGVNYEQYF
size: -; V: TRBV5-4; J: TRBJ1-2; D: -; DNA: TGTGCCAGCAGCATGGTGGGCGAGGCCTATGGCTACACCTTC; CDR3: CASSMVGEAYGYTF
size: -; V: TRBV6-1; J: TRBJ1-1; D: -; DNA: TGTGCCAGCAGTAACAGGGAGCAGGAAGCTTTCTTT; CDR3: CASSNREQEAFF
size: -; V: TRBV6-1; J: TRBJ2-1; D: -; DNA: TGTGCCACCAGCCCGGAGGGGCAGACGGACGGCCTCTTC; CDR3: CATSPEGQTDGLF
size: -; V: TRBV2; J: TRBJ1-2; D: -; DNA: TGTGCCAGCAGACTACAGGGCTATGGCTACACCTTC; CDR3: CASRLQGYGYTF
size: -; V: TRBV1; J: TRBJ2-7; D: -; DNA: TGCACCAGCAGCCAAGATGGGGGACTAGCGGGAGGGGGCGAGCAGTACTTC; CDR3: CTSSQDGGLAGGGEQYF
size: -; V: TRBV29-1; J: TRBJ2-5; D: TRBD1; DNA: TGCAGCGCCGATAGACAGGGGGGAGAGACCCAGTACTTC; CDR3: CSADRQGGETQYF